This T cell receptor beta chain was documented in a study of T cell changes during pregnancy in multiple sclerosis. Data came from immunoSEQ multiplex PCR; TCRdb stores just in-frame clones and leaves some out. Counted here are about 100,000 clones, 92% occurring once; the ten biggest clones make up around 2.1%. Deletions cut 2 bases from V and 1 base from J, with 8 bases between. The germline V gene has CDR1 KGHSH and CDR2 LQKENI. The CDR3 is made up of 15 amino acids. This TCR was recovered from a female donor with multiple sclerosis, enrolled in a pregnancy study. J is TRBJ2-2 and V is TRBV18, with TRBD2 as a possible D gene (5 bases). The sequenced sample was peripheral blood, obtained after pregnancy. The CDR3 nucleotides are TGTGCCAGCTCACCAATAGGGAGGAACACCGGGGAGCTGTTTTTT. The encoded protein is CASSPIGRNTGELFF.